The source of this TCR beta chain is a study of beta chain features in type 1 diabetes. V shed 6 bases and J 2 bases; nucleotides not matched to a gene: 7. CDR1 and CDR2 from the germline V gene are SNHLY and FYNNEI. There are 16 residues in the CDR3. Study results and limitations: High-TCR-expressing cells could be over-represented by cDNA sequencing.

What was sequenced were expressed TCRB transcripts, since all of the isolated RNA had been reverse transcribed. Using immunoSEQ multiplex PCR, the repertoire was profiled, and TCRdb retains in-frame clones only, with some absent. The sample includes almost 250,000 clones, 13% to 15% of them seen just once. There are a few counts of this clone. The antigen remains unidentified. The receptor comes from a woman between 40 and 55 years old in good health. Sequencing was performed on naive CD4+ T cells from blood. The gene calls are TRBV2 and TRBJ2-3; TRBD2 matches at 11 bases. The CDR3 protein is CASREVAGGPTDTQYF. As DNA, the CDR3 is TGTGCCAGCAGAGAGGTAGCGGGGGGGCCCACAGATACGCAGTATTTT.